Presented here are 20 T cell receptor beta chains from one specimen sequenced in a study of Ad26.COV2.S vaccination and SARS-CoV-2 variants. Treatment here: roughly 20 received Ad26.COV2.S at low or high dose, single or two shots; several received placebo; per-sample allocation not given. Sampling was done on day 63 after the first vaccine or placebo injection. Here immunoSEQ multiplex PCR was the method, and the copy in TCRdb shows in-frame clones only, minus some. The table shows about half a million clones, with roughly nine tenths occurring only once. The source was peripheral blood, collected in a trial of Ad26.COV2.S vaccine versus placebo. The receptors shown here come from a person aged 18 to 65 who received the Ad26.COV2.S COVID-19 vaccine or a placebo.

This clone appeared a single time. CDR3 protein: CASSQKPNRAGNTIYF. For the CDR3, the DNA is TGTGCCAGCAGCCAAAAACCCAACAGGGCTGGAAACACCATATATTTT. The rearrangement links TRBV7-2 to TRBJ1-3, with TRBD1 as a possible D gene (6 bases). CDR3 length: 16 amino acids. The germline CDR1 and CDR2 sequences are SGHTA and FQGNSA. The germline V and J ends were trimmed by 5 bases and 2 bases, with 16 bases remaining between them.

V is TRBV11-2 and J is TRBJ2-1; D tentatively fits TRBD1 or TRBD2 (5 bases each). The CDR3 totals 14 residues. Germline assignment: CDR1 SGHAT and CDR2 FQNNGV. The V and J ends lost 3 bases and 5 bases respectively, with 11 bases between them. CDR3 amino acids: CASSLDVGDNEQFF. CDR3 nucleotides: TGTGCCAGCAGCTTGGACGTGGGGGACAATGAGCAGTTCTTC.

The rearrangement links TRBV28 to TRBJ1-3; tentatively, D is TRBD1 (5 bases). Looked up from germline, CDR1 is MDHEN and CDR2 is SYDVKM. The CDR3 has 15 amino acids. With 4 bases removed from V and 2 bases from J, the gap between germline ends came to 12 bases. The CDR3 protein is CASSWKGITGNTIYF. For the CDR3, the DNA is TGTGCCAGCAGTTGGAAGGGGATTACTGGAAACACCATATATTTT.

The CDR3 here is CASSQEYHGAGLSGAYEQYF. CDR3 nucleotides: TGTGCCAGCAGCCAAGAGTATCACGGGGCTGGACTTTCTGGAGCCTACGAGCAGTACTTC. This chain joins TRBV3-1 (or the pseudogene TRBV3-2) and TRBJ2-7, with D perhaps assigned TRBD1 or TRBD2 (5 bases each). Germline V gene lookup returns CDR1 LGHDT and CDR2 YNNKEL (reference sequence). This CDR3 is built from 20 residues. Trimming removed 0 bases from V and 2 bases from J, with 26 bases in between.

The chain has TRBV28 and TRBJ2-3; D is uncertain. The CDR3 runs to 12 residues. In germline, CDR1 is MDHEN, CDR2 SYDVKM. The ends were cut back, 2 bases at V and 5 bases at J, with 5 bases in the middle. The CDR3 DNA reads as TGTGCCAGCAGTTTAGCCCGAGATACGCAGTATTTT. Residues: CASSLARDTQYF.

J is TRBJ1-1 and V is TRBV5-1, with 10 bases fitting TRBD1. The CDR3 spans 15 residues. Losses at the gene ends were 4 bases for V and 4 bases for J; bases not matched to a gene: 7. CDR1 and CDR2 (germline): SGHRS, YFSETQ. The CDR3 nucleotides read TGCGCCAGCAGCCCTGGGGACAGGGGTGGCACTGAAGCTTTCTTT. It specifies CASSPGDRGGTEAFF. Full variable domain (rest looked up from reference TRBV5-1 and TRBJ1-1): KAGVTQTPRYLIKTRGQQVTLSCSPISGHRSVSWYQQTPGQGLQFLFEYFSETQRNKGNFPGRFSGRQFSNSRSEMNVSTLELGDSALYLCASSPGDRGGTEAFFGQGTRLTVV.

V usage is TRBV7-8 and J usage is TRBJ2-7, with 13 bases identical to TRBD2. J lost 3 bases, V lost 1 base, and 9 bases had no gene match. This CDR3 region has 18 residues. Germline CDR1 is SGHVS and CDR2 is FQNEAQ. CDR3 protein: CASSLGGTSGRDSYEQYF. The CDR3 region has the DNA TGTGCCAGCAGCTTAGGGGGAACTAGCGGGAGGGATAGCTACGAGCAGTACTTC. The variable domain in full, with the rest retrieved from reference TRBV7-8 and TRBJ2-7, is GAGVSQSPRYKVAKRGQDVALRCDPISGHVSLFWYQQALGQGPEFLTYFQNEAQLDKSGLPSDRFFAERPEGSVSTLKIQRTQQEDSAVYLCASSLGGTSGRDSYEQYFGPGTRLTVT.

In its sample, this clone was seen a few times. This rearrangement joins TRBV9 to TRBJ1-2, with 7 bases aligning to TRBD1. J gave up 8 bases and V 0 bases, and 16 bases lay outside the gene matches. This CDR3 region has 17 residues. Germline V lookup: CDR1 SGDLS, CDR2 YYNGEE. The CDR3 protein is CASSVVHSGTDFPGYTF. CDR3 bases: TGTGCCAGCAGCGTAGTCCACTCCGGGACAGACTTCCCCGGCTACACCTTC.

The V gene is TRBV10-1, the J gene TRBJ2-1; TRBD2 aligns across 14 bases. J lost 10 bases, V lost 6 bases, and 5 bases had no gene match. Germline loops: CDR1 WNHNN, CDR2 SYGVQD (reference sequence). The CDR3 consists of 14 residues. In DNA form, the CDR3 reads TGCGCCAGCAGGGCTGGACTAGCGGGAGGAGAGCAGTTCTTC. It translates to CASRAGLAGGEQFF.

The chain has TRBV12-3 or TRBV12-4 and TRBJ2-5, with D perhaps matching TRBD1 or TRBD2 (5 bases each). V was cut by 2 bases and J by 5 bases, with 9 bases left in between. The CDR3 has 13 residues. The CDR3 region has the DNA TGTGCCAGCAGTTTACGGGGACCTGAGACCCAGTACTTC. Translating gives CASSLRGPETQYF.

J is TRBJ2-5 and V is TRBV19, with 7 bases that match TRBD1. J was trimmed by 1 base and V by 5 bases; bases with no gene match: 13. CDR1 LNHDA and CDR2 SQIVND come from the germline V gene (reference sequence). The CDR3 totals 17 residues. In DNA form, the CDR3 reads TGTGCCAGTAGTCTTACCTTCCTTCGGACAGGCCAAGAGACCCAGTACTTC. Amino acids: CASSLTFLRTGQETQYF.

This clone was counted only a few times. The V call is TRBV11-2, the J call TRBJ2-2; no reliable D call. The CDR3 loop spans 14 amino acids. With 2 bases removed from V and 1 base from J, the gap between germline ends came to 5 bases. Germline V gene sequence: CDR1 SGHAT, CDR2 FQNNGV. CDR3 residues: CASSLFRNTGELFF. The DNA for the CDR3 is TGTGCCAGCAGCTTATTTCGGAACACCGGGGAGCTGTTTTTT.

The CDR3, as DNA: TGCGCCAGCAGCCAAGATCGATCCGAGACAGGGAGGTACGAGCAGTACTTC. Its translation: CASSQDRSETGRYEQYF. This chain uses TRBV4-3 with TRBJ2-7; maybe TRBD1 (7 bases). This CDR3 comprises 17 residues. Trimming cost V 0 bases and J 4 bases, with 19 bases left between them. Per germline, CDR1 LGHNA and CDR2 YSLEER.

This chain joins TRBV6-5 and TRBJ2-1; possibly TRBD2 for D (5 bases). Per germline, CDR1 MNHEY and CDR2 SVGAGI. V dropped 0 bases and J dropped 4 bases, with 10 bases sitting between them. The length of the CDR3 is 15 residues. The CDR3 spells CASSYSAGLYNEQFF. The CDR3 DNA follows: TGTGCCAGCAGTTACTCAGCCGGACTGTACAATGAGCAGTTCTTC.

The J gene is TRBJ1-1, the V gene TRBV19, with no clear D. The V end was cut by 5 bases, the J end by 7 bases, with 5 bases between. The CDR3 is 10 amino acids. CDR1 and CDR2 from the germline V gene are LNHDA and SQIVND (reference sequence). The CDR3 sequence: CASSGGEAFF. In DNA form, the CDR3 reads TGTGCCAGTAGTGGTGGTGAAGCTTTCTTT.

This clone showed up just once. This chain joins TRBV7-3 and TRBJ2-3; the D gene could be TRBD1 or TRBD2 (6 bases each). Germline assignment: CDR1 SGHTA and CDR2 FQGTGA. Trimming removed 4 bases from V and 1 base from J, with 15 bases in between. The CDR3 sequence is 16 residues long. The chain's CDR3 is CASSSFVRGGTDTQYF. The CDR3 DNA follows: TGTGCCAGCAGCTCCTTCGTAAGGGGGGGCACAGATACGCAGTATTTT.

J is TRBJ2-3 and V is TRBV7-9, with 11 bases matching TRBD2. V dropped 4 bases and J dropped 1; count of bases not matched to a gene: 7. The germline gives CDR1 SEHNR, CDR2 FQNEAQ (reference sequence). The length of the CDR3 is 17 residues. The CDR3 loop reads CASSSPGLAVGTDTQYF. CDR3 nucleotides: TGTGCCAGCAGCTCACCGGGACTAGCGGTGGGCACAGATACGCAGTATTTT.

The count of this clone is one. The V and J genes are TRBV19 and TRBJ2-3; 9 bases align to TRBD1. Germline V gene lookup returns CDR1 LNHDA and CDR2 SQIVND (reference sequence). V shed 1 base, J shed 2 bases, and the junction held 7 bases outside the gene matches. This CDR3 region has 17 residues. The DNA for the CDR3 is TGTGCCAGTAGTATAGGCGCGTGGGACAGGGACACAGATACGCAGTATTTT. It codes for CASSIGAWDRDTDTQYF.

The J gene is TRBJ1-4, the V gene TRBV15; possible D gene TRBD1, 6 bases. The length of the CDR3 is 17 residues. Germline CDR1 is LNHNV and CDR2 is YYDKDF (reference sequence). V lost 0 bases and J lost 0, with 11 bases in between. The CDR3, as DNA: TGTGCCACCAGCAGAGATCCCCGACAGGCAACTAATGAAAAACTGTTTTTT. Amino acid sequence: CATSRDPRQATNEKLFF.

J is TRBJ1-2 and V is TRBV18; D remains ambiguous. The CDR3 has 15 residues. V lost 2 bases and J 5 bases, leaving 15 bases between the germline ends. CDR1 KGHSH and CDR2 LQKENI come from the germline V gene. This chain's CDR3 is CASSPIGDPSYGYTF. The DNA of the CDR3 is TGTGCCAGCTCACCAATCGGAGACCCAAGTTATGGCTACACCTTC.